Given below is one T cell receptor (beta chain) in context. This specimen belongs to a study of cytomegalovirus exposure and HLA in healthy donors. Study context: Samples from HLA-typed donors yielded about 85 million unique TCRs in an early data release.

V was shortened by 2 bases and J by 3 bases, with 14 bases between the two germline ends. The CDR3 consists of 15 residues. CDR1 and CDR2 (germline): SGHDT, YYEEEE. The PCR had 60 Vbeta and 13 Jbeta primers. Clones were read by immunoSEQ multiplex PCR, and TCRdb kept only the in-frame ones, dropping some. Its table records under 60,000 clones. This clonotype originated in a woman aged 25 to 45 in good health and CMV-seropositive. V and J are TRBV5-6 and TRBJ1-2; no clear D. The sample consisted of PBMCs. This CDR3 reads CASSFVGLADYGYTF. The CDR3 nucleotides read TGTGCCAGCAGCTTCGTGGGTCTCGCGGACTATGGCTACACCTTC.